The 13 T cell receptor beta chains reported below all come from one sample, sequenced in a study of T cells expressing NK-cell markers. TCRdb reanalyzed the 5' RACE reads, giving one entry per CDR3 protein sequence and no DNA. Across around 470,000 distinct CDR3 sequences, the top ten clones capture over 1.1% of the sample. The sequenced sample was blood T cells: a sorted CD56 or NKG2C T cell subset, CD4+ or CD8+ T cells, or bulk PBMC T cells (not recorded which). The source of these receptors is a woman aged 45-59 years in good health.

The chain has TRBV12-3 or TRBV12-4 and TRBJ2-1; as DNA is missing, the TRBD2 call by TCRdb cannot be tested. This CDR3 spans 17 amino acids. The CDR3: CASSLNSWEVSYNEQFF.

The chain recombines TRBV4-1 with TRBJ2-3. The CDR3 runs to 14 residues. Germline V lookup: CDR1 MGHRA, CDR2 YSYEKL. CDR3 in amino acids: CASSQGVTADTQYF.

V gene TRBV4-1 combines with J gene TRBJ2-1; TCRdb names TRBD2, which stays unverified in the absence of DNA. CDR1 is MGHRA, CDR2 YSYEKL, per germline. The CDR3 has 15 amino acids. The CDR3 sequence: CASSPRTSGSAEQFF.

The genes are TRBV9 and TRBJ2-7. The germline V gene encodes CDR1 SGDLS and CDR2 YYNGEE. The CDR3 has 13 amino acids. CDR3 amino acids: CASSVIISGEQYF.

This CDR3 reads CASSGAGVGNEQFF. The chain joins TRBV5-1 to TRBJ2-1; TCRdb reports TRBD2, a call that lacks DNA to check it against. The length of the CDR3 is 14 residues. Germline V CDR1 and CDR2: SGHRS, YFSETQ.

The genes are TRBV28 and TRBJ2-6; as DNA is missing, the TRBD1 call by TCRdb cannot be tested. This CDR3 is built from 20 residues. The germline V gene has CDR1 MDHEN and CDR2 SYDVKM. The CDR3 reads CASSLFFNRGRGSGANVLTF.

The J gene is TRBJ2-1, the V gene TRBV12-3 or TRBV12-4; TCRdb picks TRBD2, but there is no DNA to check that call. There are 16 residues in the CDR3. The CDR3 sequence: CASSWTSGRGSNEQFF.

The rearrangement joins TRBV12-3 or TRBV12-4 to TRBJ1-2. The CDR3 has 17 residues. CDR3 loop: CASSRGSVTLGDYGYTF.

The V call is TRBV6-2 or TRBV6-3, the J call TRBJ2-2; no DNA is available, so the TRBD1 call from TCRdb remains unchecked. Germline CDR1 reads MNHEY; CDR2 reads SVGEGT. The CDR3 has 12 amino acids. CDR3 residues: CASSTGPGELFF.

The chain links TRBV5-6 to TRBJ2-7; the TCRdb call, TRBD1, lacks DNA for checking. CDR1 is SGHDT and CDR2 is YYEEEE in the germline V gene. This CDR3 comprises 15 residues. Here the CDR3 reads CASSPSGTYEYEQYF.

The chain combines TRBV12-3 or TRBV12-4 with TRBJ2-7; TCRdb's D call of TRBD2 is untestable without DNA. The CDR3 runs to 17 residues. The CDR3 sequence: CASRTTSGALWDYEQYF.

CDR3 region: CASSLSGTGRTYGYTF. The V gene is TRBV12-3 or TRBV12-4, the J gene TRBJ1-2; there is no DNA to check the TCRdb D call of TRBD1. The length of the CDR3 is 16 residues.

The chain uses TRBV2 and TRBJ1-1; the D call from TCRdb, TRBD1, cannot be confirmed without DNA. The germline CDR1 and CDR2 sequences are SNHLY and FYNNEI. CDR3 length equals 15 residues. The CDR3 spells CASSVTGGLGTEAFF.